This TCR beta chain was captured by sequencing in a study of shared clonotypes between healthy human individuals. Study-wide context: Donors consisted of a couple of women and a few men between 18 and 49.

Sequencing was performed with immunoSEQ multiplex PCR; in TCRdb, only in-frame clones are kept and a portion is missing. Here the sample spans under 1,900,000 clones, around 98.5% being singletons. The donors, all of them Caucasian adults, lived in Nashville, Tennessee. On this clone: Its antigen is not known.

Study findings and constraints: As a rule, naive subsets had a larger estimated richness than memory subsets.

The sequence was obtained from a man aged 25 to 40 in good health. Sequenced: naive CD4+ T cells sorted from blood. Subset reported: CD45RA+ positively selected.

The CDR3 spells CASSLGQIDNEQFF. CDR3 in DNA: TGCGCCAGCAGCTTGGGACAGATTGACAATGAGCAGTTCTTC. This rearrangement joins TRBV5-1 to TRBJ2-1; the D gene is possibly TRBD1 (5 bases). The germline V gene has CDR1 SGHRS and CDR2 YFSETQ. The germline V and J ends were trimmed by 0 bases and 5 bases, with 9 bases remaining between them. The CDR3 is 14 residues long. Filled out from reference TRBV5-1 and TRBJ2-1, the complete variable domain reads KAGVTQTPRYLIKTRGQQVTLSCSPISGHRSVSWYQQTPGQGLQFLFEYFSETQRNKGNFPGRFSGRQFSNSRSEMNVSTLELGDSALYLCASSLGQIDNEQFFGPGTRLTVL.